The 29 T cell receptor beta chains listed next were all sequenced from one sample in a study of blood T cell repertoires in COVID-19. Profiling relied on immunoSEQ multiplex PCR, and the TCRdb table lists in-frame clones only, not all of them. The sample carries 250,000 or so clones, 86% recorded once. Sequencing was carried out using PBMCs or T cells enriched from blood (not recorded which). All receptors come from a woman between 50 and 59 years old who had recovered from COVID-19.

The chain combines TRBV7-9 with TRBJ2-3, with D uncertain. CDR1 is SEHNR, CDR2 FQNEAQ, per germline (reference sequence). This CDR3 spans 14 amino acids. V gave up 3 bases and J gave up 2 bases, with 9 bases separating them. CDR3 sequence reads: CASSLHSTTDTQYF. The CDR3 nucleotides are TGTGCCAGCAGCTTGCACAGTACCACAGATACGCAGTATTTT.

This chain connects TRBV3-1 (or the pseudogene TRBV3-2) to TRBJ1-3; D not certain. Trimming removed 1 base at V and 2 bases at J, with 9 bases between. Germline lookup yields CDR1 LGHDT and CDR2 YNNKEL (reference sequence). This CDR3 is 15 amino acids long. The CDR3 bases are TGTGCCAGCAGCCAAGTTCGGTCTACTGGAAACACCATATATTTT. As protein: CASSQVRSTGNTIYF.

This chain joins TRBV29-1 and TRBJ2-7, with no clear D. The CDR3 contains 11 residues. In germline, CDR1 is SQVTM, CDR2 ANQGSEA. Trimming left V 1 base short and J 4 bases short, with 5 bases between. The CDR3 DNA sequence: TGCAGCGTTGAAGGCGAATACGAGCAGTACTTC. The encoded protein is CSVEGEYEQYF.

This rearrangement joins TRBV7-3 to TRBJ2-2; D is perhaps TRBD1 (6 bases). This CDR3 comprises 16 residues. Germline V lookup: CDR1 SGHTA, CDR2 FQGTGA. V was trimmed by 0 bases and J by 0 bases, leaving 8 bases between them. The CDR3 loop is CASSLTRTANTGELFF. CDR3 nucleotide sequence: TGTGCCAGCAGCTTAACAAGGACAGCGAACACCGGGGAGCTGTTTTTT.

The V call is TRBV19, the J call TRBJ2-3; D possibly corresponds to TRBD1 (7 bases). The germline gives CDR1 LNHDA, CDR2 SQIVND (reference sequence). The CDR3 loop spans 15 amino acids. Trimming pared 5 bases from V and 2 bases from J, leaving 14 bases between. CDR3: CASSAGQLPTDTQYF. In DNA form, the CDR3 reads TGTGCCAGTAGTGCGGGACAGTTGCCCACAGATACGCAGTATTTT. The entire variable domain, with the rest obtained from reference TRBV19 and TRBJ2-3, is as follows: DGGITQSPKYLFRKEGQNVTLSCEQNLNHDAMYWYRQDPGQGLRLIYYSQIVNDFQKGDIAEGYSVSREKKESFPLTVTSAQKNPTAFYLCASSAGQLPTDTQYFGPGTRLTVL.

V is TRBV6-5 and J is TRBJ2-4, with a possible D match to TRBD1 (6 bases). Germline V CDR1 and CDR2: MNHEY, SVGAGI. Trimming took 6 bases from V and 6 from J, leaving 9 bases between them. The CDR3 has 12 residues. In DNA, the CDR3 is TGTGCCAGCAGGGCGACAGGAAACATTCAGTACTTC. This gives the protein CASRATGNIQYF.

V usage is TRBV14 and J usage is TRBJ1-6; a possible D gene is TRBD1 (6 bases). V was cut by 4 bases and J by 10 bases, with 20 bases left in between. CDR1 SGHDN and CDR2 FVKESK come from the germline V gene. The CDR3 contains 16 residues. This CDR3 is CASSPLEGGLRSPLHF. The CDR3 DNA reads TGTGCCAGCAGCCCCCTCGAGGGGGGGCTCCGGTCACCCCTCCACTTT.

The chain couples TRBV14 to TRBJ2-7; 12 bases fit TRBD1. The CDR3 sequence is 14 residues long. V trimming: 4 bases; J trimming: 4 bases; junction bases outside the gene matches: 2. Germline lookup yields CDR1 SGHDN and CDR2 FVKESK. The CDR3 spells CASSPGQGAYEQYF. In DNA, the CDR3 is TGTGCCAGCAGCCCGGGACAGGGGGCGTACGAGCAGTACTTC.

This chain connects TRBV30 to TRBJ2-2, with TRBD1 matching 8 bases. The CDR3 contains 15 residues. The germline CDR1 and CDR2 sequences are GTSNPN and SVGIG (reference sequence). The junction had 13 bases not matched to a gene; V was cut back by 8 bases and J by 5 bases. CDR3: CARLLWTGSTGELFF. The CDR3 nucleotides read TGTGCCCGGCTGTTGTGGACAGGGTCAACCGGGGAGCTGTTTTTT. The whole variable domain, remainder taken from reference TRBV30 and TRBJ2-2, is SQTIHQWPATLVQPVGSPLSLECTVEGTSNPNLYWYRQAAGRGLQLLFYSVGIGQISSEVPQNLSASRPQDRQFILSSKKLLLSDSGFYLCARLLWTGSTGELFFGEGSRLTVL.

The chain couples TRBV10-3 to TRBJ2-3; TRBD2 is a possible D gene (5 bases). CDR3 length equals 15 residues. From germline, CDR1 is ENHRY and CDR2 SYGVKD. V was trimmed by 2 bases and J by 4 bases, leaving 13 bases between them. CDR3 region: CAISEPGLAPDTQYF. The CDR3 DNA sequence: TGTGCCATCAGTGAGCCGGGCCTAGCCCCAGATACGCAGTATTTT.

This chain links TRBV28 with TRBJ1-2; D perhaps matches TRBD1 (6 bases). The V end was cut by 4 bases, the J end by 8 bases, with 11 bases between. The CDR3 runs to 12 residues. CDR1 is MDHEN, CDR2 SYDVKM, per germline. The CDR3 DNA reads TGTGCCAGCAGTTACAGGGTACGCGGCTACACCTTC. Protein: CASSYRVRGYTF.

This sequence joins TRBV2 and TRBJ1-5; D is uncertain. The CDR3 runs to 14 residues. V was trimmed by 3 bases and J by 0 bases, leaving 6 bases between them. Germline V lookup: CDR1 SNHLY, CDR2 FYNNEI. The CDR3 is CASSDRYSNQPQHF. In DNA form, the CDR3 reads TGTGCCAGCAGTGATCGGTATAGCAATCAGCCCCAGCATTTT.

J is TRBJ1-5 and V is TRBV2; D gene ambiguous. Trimming took off 5 bases at V and 7 bases at J, with 12 bases between the two ends. The CDR3 covers 13 residues. Germline V gene lookup returns CDR1 SNHLY and CDR2 FYNNEI. The CDR3 region is CASSNGDGQPQHF. DNA for the CDR3: TGTGCCAGCAGTAACGGGGATGGACAGCCCCAGCATTTT.

The chain is built from TRBV19 and TRBJ1-2; 8 bases are shared with TRBD1. Germline-derived CDR1 and CDR2 are LNHDA and SQIVND (reference sequence). This CDR3 contains 13 residues. Losses at the gene ends were 2 bases for V and 7 bases for J; bases not matched to a gene: 3. In DNA, the CDR3 is TGTGCCAGTAGTATACAGGGGGCCTCTGGCTACACCTTC. Protein sequence: CASSIQGASGYTF.

V is TRBV7-9 and J is TRBJ2-7; a weak D match, TRBD1 (5 bases). The CDR3 is 14 residues long. The V and J ends lost 3 bases and 6 bases respectively, with 15 bases between them. Germline CDR1 is SEHNR and CDR2 is FQNEAQ (reference sequence). CDR3 residues: CASSLTEVPFEQYF. CDR3 DNA: TGTGCCAGCAGCTTGACAGAGGTTCCTTTCGAGCAGTACTTC.

This clone was seen more than once but under ten times. The chain combines TRBV7-2 with TRBJ2-7, with TRBD1 identical over 7 bases. With V trimmed by 2 bases and J by 9 bases, 13 bases remained unmatched. The CDR3 totals 15 residues. The V gene's germline CDR1 is SGHTA and CDR2 FQGNSA. The CDR3 loop is CASSLNSGQAVRQYF. CDR3 nucleotides: TGTGCCAGCAGCTTAAATTCCGGACAGGCCGTTCGGCAGTACTTC.

The chain links TRBV4-2 to TRBJ2-7, with D possibly being TRBD2 (5 bases). V was pared by 0 bases and J by 3 bases, with 6 bases between. Looked up from germline, CDR1 is LGHNA and CDR2 is YNFKEQ. The CDR3 runs to 13 residues. The DNA of the CDR3 is TGTGCCAGCAGCCAAGACCGGGACTACGAGCAGTACTTC. Translated, it gives CASSQDRDYEQYF.

This clone has a single count. V usage is TRBV7-2 and J usage is TRBJ2-5, with 8 nucleotides matching TRBD2. There are 14 residues in the CDR3. The germline V gene has CDR1 SGHTA and CDR2 FQGNSA. V gave up 6 bases and J gave up 7 bases; unmatched junction bases: 10. This chain's CDR3 is CASRRGLEGMTQYF. The CDR3 coding sequence is TGTGCCAGCAGGAGGGGACTAGAGGGAATGACCCAGTACTTC. Drawing the rest from reference TRBV7-2 and TRBJ2-5, the complete variable domain is GAGVSQSPSNKVTEKGKDVELRCDPISGHTALYWYRQSLGQGLEFLIYFQGNSAPDKSGLPSDRFSAERTGGSVSTLTIQRTQQEDSAVYLCASRRGLEGMTQYFGPGTRLLVL.

V is TRBV6-2 or TRBV6-3 and J is TRBJ1-1; D gene ambiguous. Germline assignment: CDR1 MNHEY and CDR2 SVGEGT. The CDR3 is made up of 13 amino acids. The V end lost 5 bases, the J end lost 1 base, and 8 bases lay between the germline ends. The CDR3 nucleotides are TGTGCCAGCAGTCCCTGGCCGAACACTGAAGCTTTCTTT. Protein product: CASSPWPNTEAFF.

The chain recombines TRBV27 with TRBJ1-2, with D possibly TRBD1 on 5 matching bases. Germline CDR1 is MNHEY and CDR2 is SMNVEV (reference sequence). The CDR3 runs 15 residues. Trimming pared 2 bases from V and 2 bases from J, leaving 12 bases between. CDR3 in DNA: TGTGCCAGCAGTTTAGTCGCAGGGCGAAACTATGGCTACACCTTC. This encodes CASSLVAGRNYGYTF.

V and J are TRBV7-2 and TRBJ1-4; D possibly corresponds to TRBD1 (6 bases). The germline V and J ends were trimmed by 1 base and 4 bases, with 10 bases remaining between them. This CDR3 comprises 15 residues. The V gene's germline CDR1 is SGHTA and CDR2 FQGNSA. CDR3 DNA: TGTGCCAGCAGCTTAGGGGGGGGCCATAATGAAAAACTGTTTTTT. Translation gives CASSLGGGHNEKLFF.

This clone turned up a few times. V usage is TRBV4-3 and J usage is TRBJ2-2; TRBD2 might be the D (5 bases). Between the trimmed V and J ends, which lost 1 base and 6 bases, there was a span of 12 bases. The CDR3 runs to 15 residues. Germline V gene data show CDR1 as LGHNA and CDR2 as YSLEER. CDR3 amino acids: CASSQARADAGELFF. Here the CDR3 DNA reads TGCGCCAGCAGCCAAGCGAGGGCTGACGCCGGGGAGCTGTTTTTT.

V gene TRBV19 combines with J gene TRBJ2-1, with D tentatively TRBD2 (6 bases). CDR1 is LNHDA, CDR2 SQIVND, per germline (reference sequence). Trimming removed 9 bases from V and 11 bases from J, with 23 bases in between. The CDR3 loop spans 14 amino acids. Here the CDR3 DNA reads TGTGCCAGCAGCGGATCTTCGGGGGTTGGGAAGCAGTTCTTC. Protein: CASSGSSGVGKQFF. Full variable domain (missing parts from reference TRBV19 and TRBJ2-1): DGGITQSPKYLFRKEGQNVTLSCEQNLNHDAMYWYRQDPGQGLRLIYYSQIVNDFQKGDIAEGYSVSREKKESFPLTVTSAQKNPTAFYLCASSGSSGVGKQFFGPGTRLTVL.

CDR3 amino acids: CASSIGTSNQPQHF. CDR3 sequence (DNA): TGTGCCAGTAGTATCGGTACTAGCAATCAGCCCCAGCATTTT. The genes are TRBV19 and TRBJ1-5, with D uncertain. V was pared by 3 bases and J by 0 bases, with 6 bases between. CDR3 length equals 14 residues. Germline CDR1 and CDR2: LNHDA and SQIVND (reference sequence). The whole variable domain, remainder taken from reference TRBV19 and TRBJ1-5, is DGGITQSPKYLFRKEGQNVTLSCEQNLNHDAMYWYRQDPGQGLRLIYYSQIVNDFQKGDIAEGYSVSREKKESFPLTVTSAQKNPTAFYLCASSIGTSNQPQHFGDGTRLSIL.

The rearrangement joins TRBV3-1 (or the pseudogene TRBV3-2) to TRBJ2-7; no clear D. V lost 1 base and J lost 1, with 8 bases in between. The CDR3 is 14 amino acids. Germline loops: CDR1 LGHDT, CDR2 YNNKEL (reference sequence). The CDR3 is CASSQVIASYEQYF. CDR3 DNA sequence: TGTGCCAGCAGCCAAGTGATCGCGTCCTACGAGCAGTACTTC.

The rearrangement links TRBV14 to TRBJ2-1, with D maybe TRBD2 (5 bases). The V gene lost 4 bases and the J gene lost 6 bases, with 19 bases spanning the gap. The CDR3 has 16 residues. Germline-derived CDR1 and CDR2 are SGHDN and FVKESK. The CDR3 loop is CASSPGEIRAPNEQFF. In DNA, the CDR3 is TGTGCCAGCAGCCCTGGGGAGATTCGAGCCCCCAATGAGCAGTTCTTC.

This chain uses TRBV29-1 with TRBJ1-2; TRBD1 matches at 8 bases. V shed 5 bases, J shed 6 bases, and the junction held 5 bases outside the gene matches. Germline assignment: CDR1 SQVTM and CDR2 ANQGSEA. The CDR3 is 12 residues long. The CDR3 protein is CSVSQGANGYTF. The CDR3, as DNA: TGCAGCGTTTCTCAGGGGGCGAATGGCTACACCTTC.

The chain employs TRBV19 and TRBJ1-1, with unresolved D. The CDR3 consists of 14 residues. Germline V CDR1 and CDR2: LNHDA, SQIVND (reference sequence). V shed 3 bases and J shed 4 bases, with 12 bases lying between them. This CDR3 is CASSISLFSTEAFF. For the CDR3, the DNA is TGTGCCAGTAGTATCTCTCTGTTTAGCACTGAAGCTTTCTTT.

V usage is TRBV2 and J usage is TRBJ1-1, with 8 bases identical to TRBD1. The CDR3 totals 17 residues. Trimming cost V 4 bases and J 0 bases; bases outside gene matches: 10. CDR1 and CDR2 (germline): SNHLY, FYNNEI. CDR3 protein: CASSGSGTGYMNTEAFF. The CDR3 nucleotides are TGTGCCAGCAGTGGGTCCGGGACAGGATACATGAACACTGAAGCTTTCTTT.